This T cell receptor beta chain originates from a study of T cell responses to AZD1222 COVID-19 vaccine. Study at large: Both about-4-week and about-12-week second-dose recipients were combined. Whole-study results and caveats: Within unmutated variant regions lay the reported targets of nearly half of spike-specific TCRs. Every sample of the repertoires postdated the peak T cell response. The donor cohort was predominantly white British with a female majority, and clonal diversity may have been underestimated.

Regarding this clone: Its specificity is unknown.

The data were produced by immunoSEQ multiplex PCR, yet TCRdb's version contains in-frame clones alone and is incomplete. The sample shows 65,000 to 95,000 clones, more than 75% of them seen only once. CDR1 MDHEN and CDR2 SYDVKM come from the germline V gene. Trimming left V 6 bases short and J 1 base short, with 6 bases between. The length of the CDR3 is 12 residues. This clonotype was obtained from an adult in good health. V is TRBV28 and J is TRBJ1-1; no firm D call. The sequencing here drew on peripheral blood, taken on day 0 of AZD1222 vaccination. The CDR3 bases are TGTGCCAGCAGGGGGTGGAACACTGAAGCTTTCTTT. Translated: CASRGWNTEAFF.